These 6 T cell receptor beta chains originate from one sample sequenced in a study of Ad26.COV2.S vaccination and SARS-CoV-2 variants. Here immunoSEQ multiplex PCR was the method, and the copy in TCRdb shows in-frame clones only, minus some. The sample has hundreds of thousands of clones, about 91% seen once. The sample here was peripheral blood, taken after recovery from COVID-19. These receptors all stem from a human donor who had recovered from COVID-19.

This clone appeared a single time. This chain connects TRBV4-3 to TRBJ2-3, with D hard to call. The germline gives CDR1 LGHNA, CDR2 YSLEER. CDR3 length: 14 residues. V lost 0 bases and J lost 6, with 10 bases in between. CDR3 coding DNA: TGCGCCAGCAGCCAAGAGGTGCTCACGGATACGCAGTATTTT. It encodes CASSQEVLTDTQYF.

The chain carries TRBV7-9 and TRBJ2-2; D uncertain. V lost 1 base to trimming and J lost 9 bases, with 21 bases between them. The CDR3 spans 17 residues. The germline CDR1 and CDR2 sequences are SEHNR and FQNEAQ (reference sequence). CDR3 sequence: CASSLVFGRPYGWELFF. In DNA form, the CDR3 reads TGTGCCAGCAGCTTAGTCTTTGGGCGTCCCTATGGGTGGGAGCTGTTTTTT.

The chain is built from TRBV7-9 and TRBJ1-4; 10 bases align to TRBD1. The CDR3 is made up of 16 amino acids. Per the germline V gene, CDR1 is SEHNR and CDR2 is FQNEAQ (reference sequence). V shed 1 base and J 7 bases; nucleotides not matched to a gene: 6. The CDR3 sequence is CASSLVVGTGVEKLFF. CDR3 DNA sequence: TGTGCCAGCAGCTTAGTGGTTGGGACAGGGGTTGAAAAACTGTTTTTT.

The chain has TRBV6-1 and TRBJ2-5; TRBD2 matches 14 bases. Germline CDR1 reads MNHNS; CDR2 reads SASEGT. The CDR3 loop spans 18 amino acids. With V trimmed by 0 bases and J by 5 bases, 8 bases remained unmatched. CDR3 sequence: CASSEAWTSGGRRETQYF. In DNA, the CDR3 is TGTGCCAGCAGTGAAGCGTGGACTAGCGGGGGGAGGCGGGAGACCCAGTACTTC.

This clone was picked up a small number of times. The chain combines TRBV12-3 or TRBV12-4 with TRBJ2-1; either TRBD1 or TRBD2 may supply D (6 bases each). Deletions cut 6 bases from V and 15 bases from J, with 21 bases between. The CDR3 extends over 13 amino acids. Here the CDR3 DNA reads TGTGCCAGCAGCCCCGCGCCCGGGGGCGGTGCGTTCTTC. This gives the protein CASSPAPGGGAFF.

The gene calls are TRBV5-6 and TRBJ1-2, with 10 bases fitting TRBD1. Per germline, CDR1 SGHDT and CDR2 YYEEEE. With 2 bases clipped from V and 8 bases from J, the junction kept 6 bases outside the gene matches. This CDR3 region has 14 residues. The CDR3 is CASSFYGTGEGYTF. DNA for the CDR3: TGTGCCAGCAGCTTCTACGGGACAGGGGAAGGCTACACCTTC.